This TCR beta chain was sequenced in a study of blood T cells in healthy people across ages. Germline CDR1 reads SGHRS; CDR2 reads YFSETQ. The length of the CDR3 is 19 residues. PCR was performed a second time for about 6 to 11 cycles using a sample-barcoded 5' primer and a J-beta primer mix. TCRdb reprocessed the 5' RACE reads with MiXCR, giving one entry per CDR3 protein. The top ten hold 20% to 25% of the sample, which has around 1,900,000 distinct CDR3 sequences, about 39% seen once. As for this clonotype: The junction departs from the called germline gene at one end, perhaps through a read error.

Sequencing input: blood. The TCR originated in a human donor in good health. The chain links TRBV5-1 to TRBJ2-2; the D gene could be TRBD1 or TRBD2 (6 bases each). Here the CDR3 DNA reads TGCGCCAGCAGCGTAAGGATAAATCCGGGACACGCGAACACCGGGGGGCTGTTTTTT. Protein sequence: CASSVRINPGHANTGGLFF.